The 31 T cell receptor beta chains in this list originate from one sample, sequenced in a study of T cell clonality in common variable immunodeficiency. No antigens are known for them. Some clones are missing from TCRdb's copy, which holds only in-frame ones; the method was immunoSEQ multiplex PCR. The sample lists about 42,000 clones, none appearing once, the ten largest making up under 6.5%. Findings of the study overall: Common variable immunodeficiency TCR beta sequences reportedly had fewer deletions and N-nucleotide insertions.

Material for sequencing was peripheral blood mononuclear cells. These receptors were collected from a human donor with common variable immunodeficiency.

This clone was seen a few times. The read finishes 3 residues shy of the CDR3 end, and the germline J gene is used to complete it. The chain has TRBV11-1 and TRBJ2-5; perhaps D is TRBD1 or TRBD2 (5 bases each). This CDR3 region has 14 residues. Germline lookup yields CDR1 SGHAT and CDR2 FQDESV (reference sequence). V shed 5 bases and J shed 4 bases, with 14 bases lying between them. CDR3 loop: CASSLERGGETQYF. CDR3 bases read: TGTGCCAGCAGCCTCGAGAGGGGCGGAGAGACC.

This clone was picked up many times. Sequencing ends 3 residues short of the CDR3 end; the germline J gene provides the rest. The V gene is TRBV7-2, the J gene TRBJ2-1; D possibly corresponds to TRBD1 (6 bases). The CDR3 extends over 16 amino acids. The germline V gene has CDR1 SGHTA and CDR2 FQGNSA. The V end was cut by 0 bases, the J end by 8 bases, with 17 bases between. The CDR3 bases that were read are TGTGCCAGCAGCTTAGCGGGGGCCCAGGGTCTGGATGAG. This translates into CASSLAGAQGLDE. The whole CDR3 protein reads CASSLAGAQGLDEQFF.

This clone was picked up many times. CDR3 bases read: TGTGCCAGCAGCTTTAGCCAGACCGGGGAG. Translated, it gives CASSFSQTGE. The whole CDR3 region reads CASSFSQTGELFF. The chain uses TRBV7-9 and TRBJ2-2; no definite D call. The read stops 3 residues short of the end of the CDR3; the missing end is completed from the germline J gene. The CDR3 loop spans 13 amino acids. Deletions cut 3 bases from V and 5 bases from J, with 7 bases between. Germline CDR1 reads SEHNR; CDR2 reads FQNEAQ (reference sequence). Full variable domain (outside the CDR3, taken from reference TRBV7-9 and TRBJ2-2): DTGVSQNPRHKITKRGQNVTFRCDPISEHNRLYWYRQTLGQGPEFLTYFQNEAQLEKSRLLSDRFSAERPKGSFSTLEIQRTEQGDSAMYLCASSFSQTGELFFGEGSRLTVL.

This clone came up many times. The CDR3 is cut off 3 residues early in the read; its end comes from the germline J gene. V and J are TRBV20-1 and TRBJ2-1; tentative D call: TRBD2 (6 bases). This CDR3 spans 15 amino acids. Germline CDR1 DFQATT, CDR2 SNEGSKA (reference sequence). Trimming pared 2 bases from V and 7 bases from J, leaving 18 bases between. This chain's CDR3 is CSARRVAAQENEQFF. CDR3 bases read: TGCAGTGCTAGACGAGTAGCGGCTCAAGAGAATGAG.

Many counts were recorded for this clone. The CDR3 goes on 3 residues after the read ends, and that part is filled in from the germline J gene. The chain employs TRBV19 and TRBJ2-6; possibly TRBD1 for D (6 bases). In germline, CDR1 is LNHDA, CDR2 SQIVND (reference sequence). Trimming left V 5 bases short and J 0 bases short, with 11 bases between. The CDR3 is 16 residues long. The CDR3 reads CASSWDTLSGANVLTF. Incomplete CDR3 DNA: TGTGCCAGTAGTTGGGACACCCTCTCTGGGGCCAACGTC.

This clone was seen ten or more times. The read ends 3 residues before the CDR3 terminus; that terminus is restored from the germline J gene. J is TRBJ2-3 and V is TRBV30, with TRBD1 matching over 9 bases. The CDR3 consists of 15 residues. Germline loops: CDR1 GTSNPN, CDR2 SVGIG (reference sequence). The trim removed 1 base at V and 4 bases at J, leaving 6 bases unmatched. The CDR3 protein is CAWSALQGAADTQYF. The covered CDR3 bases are TGTGCCTGGAGTGCCCTACAGGGGGCGGCAGATACG.

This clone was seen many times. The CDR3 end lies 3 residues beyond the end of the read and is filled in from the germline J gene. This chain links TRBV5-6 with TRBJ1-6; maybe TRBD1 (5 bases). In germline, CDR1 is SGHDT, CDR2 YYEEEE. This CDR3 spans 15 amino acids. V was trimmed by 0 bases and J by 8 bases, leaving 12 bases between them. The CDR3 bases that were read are TGTGCCAGCAGCTTGGTGTCGGGAGGGGATTCACCC. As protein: CASSLVSGGDSP. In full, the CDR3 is CASSLVSGGDSPLHF.

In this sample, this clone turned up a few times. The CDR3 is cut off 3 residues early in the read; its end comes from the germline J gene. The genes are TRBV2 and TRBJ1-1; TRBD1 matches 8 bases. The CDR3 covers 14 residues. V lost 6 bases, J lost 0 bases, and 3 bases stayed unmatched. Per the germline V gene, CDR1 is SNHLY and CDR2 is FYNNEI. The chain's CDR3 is CASSDRGLNTEAFF. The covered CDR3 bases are TGTGCCAGCAGCGACAGGGGATTGAACACTGAA.

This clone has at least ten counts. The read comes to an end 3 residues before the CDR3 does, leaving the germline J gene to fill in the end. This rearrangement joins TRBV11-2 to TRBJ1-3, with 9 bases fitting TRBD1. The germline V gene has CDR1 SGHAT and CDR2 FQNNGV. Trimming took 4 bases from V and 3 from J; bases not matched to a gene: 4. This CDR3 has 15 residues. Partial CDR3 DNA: TGTGCCAGCAGCTGGACAGGGGTTCTTGGAAACACC. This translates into CASSWTGVLGNT. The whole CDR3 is CASSWTGVLGNTIYF. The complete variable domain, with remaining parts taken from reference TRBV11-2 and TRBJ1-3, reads EAGVAQSPRYKIIEKRQSVAFWCNPISGHATLYWYQQILGQGPKLLIQFQNNGVVDDSQLPKDRFSAERLKGVDSTLKIQPAKLEDSAVYLCASSWTGVLGNTIYFGEGSWLTVV.

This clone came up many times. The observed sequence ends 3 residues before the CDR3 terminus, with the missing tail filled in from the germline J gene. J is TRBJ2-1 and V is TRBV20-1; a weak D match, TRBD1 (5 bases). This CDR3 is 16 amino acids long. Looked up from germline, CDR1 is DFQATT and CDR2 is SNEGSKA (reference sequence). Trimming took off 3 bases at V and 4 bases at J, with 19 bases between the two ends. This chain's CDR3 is CSASSIVRVGYNEQFF. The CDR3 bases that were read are TGCAGTGCTAGTAGTATCGTCAGGGTGGGTTACAATGAG.

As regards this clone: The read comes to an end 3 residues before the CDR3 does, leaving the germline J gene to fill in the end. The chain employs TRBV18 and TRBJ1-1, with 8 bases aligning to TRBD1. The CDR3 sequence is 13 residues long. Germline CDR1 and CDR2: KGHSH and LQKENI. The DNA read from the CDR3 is TGTGCCAGCTCACGCGGACAGGGATTAGAA. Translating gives CASSRGQGLE. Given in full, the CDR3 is CASSRGQGLEAFF.

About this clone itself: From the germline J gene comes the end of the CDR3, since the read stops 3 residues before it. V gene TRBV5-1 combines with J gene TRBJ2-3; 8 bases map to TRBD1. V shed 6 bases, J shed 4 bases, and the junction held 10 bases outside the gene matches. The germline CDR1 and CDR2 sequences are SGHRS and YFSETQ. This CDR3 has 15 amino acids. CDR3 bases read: TGCGCCAGCACCGTAGGGACAGGAACGGCAGATACG. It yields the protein CASTVGTGTADT. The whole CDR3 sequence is CASTVGTGTADTQYF.

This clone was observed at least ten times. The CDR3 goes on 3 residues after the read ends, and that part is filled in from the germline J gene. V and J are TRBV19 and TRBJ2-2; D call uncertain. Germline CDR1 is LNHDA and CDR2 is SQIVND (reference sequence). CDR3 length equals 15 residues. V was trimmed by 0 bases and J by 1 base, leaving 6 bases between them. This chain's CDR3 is CASSIDLLNTGELFF. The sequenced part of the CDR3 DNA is TGTGCCAGTAGTATAGATCTATTGAACACCGGGGAG.

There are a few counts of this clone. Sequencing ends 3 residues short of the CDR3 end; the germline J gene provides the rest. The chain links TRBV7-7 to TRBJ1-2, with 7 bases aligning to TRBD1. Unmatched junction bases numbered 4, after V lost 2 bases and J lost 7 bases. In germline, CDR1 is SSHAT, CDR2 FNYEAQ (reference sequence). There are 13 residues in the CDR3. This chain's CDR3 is CASSLKGAGGYTF. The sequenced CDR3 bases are TGTGCCAGCAGCTTAAAGGGGGCGGGTGGC.

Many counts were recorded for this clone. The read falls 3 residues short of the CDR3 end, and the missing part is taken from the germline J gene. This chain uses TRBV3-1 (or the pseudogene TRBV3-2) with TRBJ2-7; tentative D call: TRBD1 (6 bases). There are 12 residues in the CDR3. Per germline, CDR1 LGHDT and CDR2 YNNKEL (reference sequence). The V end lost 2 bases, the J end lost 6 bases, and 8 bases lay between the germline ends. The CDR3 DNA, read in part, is TGTGCCAGCAGCCAAAGGACAGCCGAG. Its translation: CASSQRTAE. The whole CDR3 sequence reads CASSQRTAEQYF.

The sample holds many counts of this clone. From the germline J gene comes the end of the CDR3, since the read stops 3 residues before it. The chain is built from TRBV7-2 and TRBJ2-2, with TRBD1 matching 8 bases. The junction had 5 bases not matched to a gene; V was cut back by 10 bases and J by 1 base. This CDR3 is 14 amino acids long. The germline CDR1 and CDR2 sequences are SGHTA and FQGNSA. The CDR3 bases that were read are TGTGCCACCCAGGGGGCGTTGAACACCGGGGAG. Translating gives CATQGALNTGE. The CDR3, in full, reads CATQGALNTGELFF.

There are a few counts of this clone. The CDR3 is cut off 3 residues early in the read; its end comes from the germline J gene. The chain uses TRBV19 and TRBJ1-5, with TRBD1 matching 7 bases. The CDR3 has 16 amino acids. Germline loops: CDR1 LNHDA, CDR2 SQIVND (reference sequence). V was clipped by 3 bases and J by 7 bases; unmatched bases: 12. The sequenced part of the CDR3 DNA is TGTGCCAGTAGTATCGTACGGGACAGCCAGAAGCAGCCC. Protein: CASSIVRDSQKQP. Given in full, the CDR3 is CASSIVRDSQKQPQHF.

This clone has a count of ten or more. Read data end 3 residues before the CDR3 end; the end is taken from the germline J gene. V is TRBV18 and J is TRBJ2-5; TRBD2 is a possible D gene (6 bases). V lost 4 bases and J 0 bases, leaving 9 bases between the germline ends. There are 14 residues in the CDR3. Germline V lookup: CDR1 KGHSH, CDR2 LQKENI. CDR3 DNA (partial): TGTGCCAGCTCACAGGGACTCGACCAAGAGACC. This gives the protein CASSQGLDQET. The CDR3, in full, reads CASSQGLDQETQYF.

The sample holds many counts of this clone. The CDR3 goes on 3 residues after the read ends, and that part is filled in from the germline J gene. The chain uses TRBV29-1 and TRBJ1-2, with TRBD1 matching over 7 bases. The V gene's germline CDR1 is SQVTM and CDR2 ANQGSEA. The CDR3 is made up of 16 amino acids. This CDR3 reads CSVEDHEGADSWGYTF. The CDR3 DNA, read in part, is TGCAGCGTTGAAGACCACGAGGGGGCAGACAGTTGGGGC.

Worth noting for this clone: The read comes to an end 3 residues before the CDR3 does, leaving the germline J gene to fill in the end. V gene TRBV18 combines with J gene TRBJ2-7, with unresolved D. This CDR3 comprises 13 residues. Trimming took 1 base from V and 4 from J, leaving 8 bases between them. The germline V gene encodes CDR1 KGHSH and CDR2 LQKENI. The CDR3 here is CASSPLYWYEQYF. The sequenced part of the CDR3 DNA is TGTGCCAGCTCACCACTCTACTGGTACGAG.

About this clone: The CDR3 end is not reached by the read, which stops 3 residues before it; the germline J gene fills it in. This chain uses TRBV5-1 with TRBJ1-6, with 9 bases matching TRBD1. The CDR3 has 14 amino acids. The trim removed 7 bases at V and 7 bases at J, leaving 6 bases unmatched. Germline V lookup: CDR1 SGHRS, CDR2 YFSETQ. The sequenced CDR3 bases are TGCGCCAGCCGCTGGACAGGGGTAAATTCACCC. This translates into CASRWTGVNSP. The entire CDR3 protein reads CASRWTGVNSPLHF.

The CDR3 region is CASSSQGGGSTEAFF. The sequenced part of the CDR3 DNA is TGTGCCAGCAGCTCCCAGGGAGGGGGAAGTACTGAA. V gene TRBV7-9 combines with J gene TRBJ1-1, with D tentatively TRBD1 (6 bases). The read finishes 3 residues shy of the CDR3 end, and the germline J gene is used to complete it. CDR3 length: 15 residues. Germline V gene lookup returns CDR1 SEHNR and CDR2 FQNEAQ (reference sequence). V was cut by 4 bases and J by 5 bases, with 17 bases left in between.

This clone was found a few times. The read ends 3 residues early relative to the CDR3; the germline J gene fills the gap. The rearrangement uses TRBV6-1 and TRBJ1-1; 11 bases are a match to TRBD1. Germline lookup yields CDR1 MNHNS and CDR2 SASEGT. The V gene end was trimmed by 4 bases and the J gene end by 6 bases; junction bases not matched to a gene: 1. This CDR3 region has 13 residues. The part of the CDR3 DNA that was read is TGTGCCAGCAGTGGGACAGGGGGCTCTGAA. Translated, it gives CASSGTGGSE. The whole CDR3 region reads CASSGTGGSEAFF.

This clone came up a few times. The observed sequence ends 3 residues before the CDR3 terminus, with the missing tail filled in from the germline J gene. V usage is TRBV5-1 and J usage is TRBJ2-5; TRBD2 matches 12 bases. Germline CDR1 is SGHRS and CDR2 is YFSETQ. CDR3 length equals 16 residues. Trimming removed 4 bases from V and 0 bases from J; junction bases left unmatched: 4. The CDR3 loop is CASSPGTSGYQETQYF. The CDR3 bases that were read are TGCGCCAGCAGCCCAGGGACTAGCGGGTACCAAGAGACC.

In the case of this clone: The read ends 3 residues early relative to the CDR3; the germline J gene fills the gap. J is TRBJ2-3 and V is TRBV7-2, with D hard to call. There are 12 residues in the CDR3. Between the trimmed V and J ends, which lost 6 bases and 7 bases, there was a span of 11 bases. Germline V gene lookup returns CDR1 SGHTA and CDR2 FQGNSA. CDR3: CASSQGPYTQYF. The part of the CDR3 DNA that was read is TGTGCCAGCAGTCAAGGGCCCTATACG.

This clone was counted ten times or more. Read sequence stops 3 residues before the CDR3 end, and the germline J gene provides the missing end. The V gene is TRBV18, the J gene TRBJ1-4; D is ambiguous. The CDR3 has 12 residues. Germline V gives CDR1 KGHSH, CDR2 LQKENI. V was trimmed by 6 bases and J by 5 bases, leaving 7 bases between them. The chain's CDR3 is CASSLLNEKLFF. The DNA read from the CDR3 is TGTGCCAGCTCCCTCCTCAATGAAAAA. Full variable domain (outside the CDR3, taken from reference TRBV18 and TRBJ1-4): NAGVMQNPRHLVRRRGQEARLRCSPMKGHSHVYWYRQLPEEGLKFMVYLQKENIIDESGMPKERFSAEFPKEGPSILRIQQVVRGDSAAYFCASSLLNEKLFFGSGTQLSVL.

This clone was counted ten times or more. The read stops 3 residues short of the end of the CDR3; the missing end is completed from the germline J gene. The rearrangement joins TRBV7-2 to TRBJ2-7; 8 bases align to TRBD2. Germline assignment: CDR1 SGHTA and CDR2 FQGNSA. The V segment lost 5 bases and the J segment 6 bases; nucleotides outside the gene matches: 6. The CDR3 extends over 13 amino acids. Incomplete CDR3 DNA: TGTGCCAGCAGCCCGGGAGGGGGTGGCGAG. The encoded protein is CASSPGGGGE. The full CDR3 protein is CASSPGGGGEQYF. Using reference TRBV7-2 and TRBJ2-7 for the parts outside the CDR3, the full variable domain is GAGVSQSPSNKVTEKGKDVELRCDPISGHTALYWYRQSLGQGLEFLIYFQGNSAPDKSGLPSDRFSAERTGGSVSTLTIQRTQQEDSAVYLCASSPGGGGEQYFGPGTRLTVT.

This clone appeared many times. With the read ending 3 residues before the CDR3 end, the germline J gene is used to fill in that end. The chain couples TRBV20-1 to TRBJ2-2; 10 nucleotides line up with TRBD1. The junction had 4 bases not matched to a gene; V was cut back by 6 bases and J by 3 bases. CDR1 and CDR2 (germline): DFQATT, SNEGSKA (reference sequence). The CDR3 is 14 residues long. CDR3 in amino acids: CSAATGGYTGELFF. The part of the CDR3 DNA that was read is TGCAGTGCCGCGACAGGGGGCTACACCGGGGAG.

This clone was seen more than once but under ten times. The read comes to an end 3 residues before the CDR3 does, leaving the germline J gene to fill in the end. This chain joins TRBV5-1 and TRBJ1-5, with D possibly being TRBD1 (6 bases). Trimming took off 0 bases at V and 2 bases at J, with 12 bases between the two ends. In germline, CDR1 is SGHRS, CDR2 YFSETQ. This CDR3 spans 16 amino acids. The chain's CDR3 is CASSLGGTSRNQPQHF. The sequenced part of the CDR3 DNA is TGCGCCAGCAGCTTGGGGGGGACATCGCGCAATCAGCCC.

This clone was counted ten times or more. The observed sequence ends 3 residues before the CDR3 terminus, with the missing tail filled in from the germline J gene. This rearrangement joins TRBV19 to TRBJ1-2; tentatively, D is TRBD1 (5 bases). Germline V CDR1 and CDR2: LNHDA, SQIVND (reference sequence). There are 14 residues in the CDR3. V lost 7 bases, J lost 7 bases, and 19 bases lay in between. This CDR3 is CASINQGVVGGYTF. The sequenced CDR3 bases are TGTGCCAGTATTAATCAGGGAGTCGTAGGTGGC.

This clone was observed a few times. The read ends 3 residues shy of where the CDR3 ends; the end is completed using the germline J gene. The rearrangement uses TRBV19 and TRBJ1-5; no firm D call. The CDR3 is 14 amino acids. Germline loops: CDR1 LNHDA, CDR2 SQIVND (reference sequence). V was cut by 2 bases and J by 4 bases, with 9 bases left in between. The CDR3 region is CASSIPSGNQPQHF. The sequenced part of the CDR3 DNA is TGTGCCAGTAGTATACCTTCCGGGAATCAGCCC.